This T cell receptor (beta chain) was found in a study of blood T cell repertoires in COVID-19. Overall study: The United States, Italy and Spain supplied acute and convalescent COVID-19 samples. T cells, B-cell-depleted T cells, or PBMCs provided the cDNA or gDNA that served as material.

In the original analysis: Counts of nucleated cells, estimated from reference gene primer amplification, were obtained. Data came from immunoSEQ multiplex PCR; TCRdb stores just in-frame clones and leaves some out. V, J and clone size were drawn from that table, and D and trimming were deduced from the DNA. The data hold approximately 250,000 clones, with around 86% observed a single time. The trim removed 0 bases at V and 0 bases at J, leaving 13 bases unmatched. The CDR3 contains 19 residues. Germline CDR1 and CDR2: SGHVS and FNYEAQ. The chain is built from TRBV7-6 and TRBJ2-7, with 8 bases lining up with TRBD1. The sequenced material came from peripheral blood. The clonotype originates from a woman aged 55-70 years with COVID-19, enrolled during active disease. The DNA of the CDR3 is TGTGCCAGCAGCTTAGCCCCTCGGGACAGGCGCCTAGACTCCTACGAGCAGTACTTC. Translating it yields CASSLAPRDRRLDSYEQYF.